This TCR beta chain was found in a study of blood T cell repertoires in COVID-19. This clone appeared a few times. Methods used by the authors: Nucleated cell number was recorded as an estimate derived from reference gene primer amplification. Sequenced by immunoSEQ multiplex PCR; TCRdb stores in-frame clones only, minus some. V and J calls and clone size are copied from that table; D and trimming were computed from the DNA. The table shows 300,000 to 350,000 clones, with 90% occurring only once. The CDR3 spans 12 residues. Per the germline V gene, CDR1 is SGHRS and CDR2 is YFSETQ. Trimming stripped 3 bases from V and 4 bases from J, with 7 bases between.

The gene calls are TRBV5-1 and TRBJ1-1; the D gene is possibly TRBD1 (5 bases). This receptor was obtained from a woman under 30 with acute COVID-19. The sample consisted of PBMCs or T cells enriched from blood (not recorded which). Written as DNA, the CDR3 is TGCGCCAGCAGCTGGGGCCCCACTGAAGCTTTCTTT. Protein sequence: CASSWGPTEAFF.